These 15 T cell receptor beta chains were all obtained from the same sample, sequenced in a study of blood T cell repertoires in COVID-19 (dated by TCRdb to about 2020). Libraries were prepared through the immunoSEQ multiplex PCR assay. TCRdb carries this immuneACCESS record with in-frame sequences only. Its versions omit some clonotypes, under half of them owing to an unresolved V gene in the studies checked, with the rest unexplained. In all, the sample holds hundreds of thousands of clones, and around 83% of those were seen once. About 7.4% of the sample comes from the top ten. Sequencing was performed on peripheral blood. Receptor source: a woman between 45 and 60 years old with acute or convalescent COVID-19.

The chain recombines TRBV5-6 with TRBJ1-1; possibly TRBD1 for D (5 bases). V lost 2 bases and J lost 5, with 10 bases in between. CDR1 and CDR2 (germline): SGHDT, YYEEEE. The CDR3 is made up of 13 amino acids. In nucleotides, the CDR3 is TGTGCCAGCAGCTTATCGGAGGGGACTGAAGCTTTCTTT. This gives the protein CASSLSEGTEAFF. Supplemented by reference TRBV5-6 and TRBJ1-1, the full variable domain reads DAGVTQSPTHLIKTRGQQVTLRCSPKSGHDTVSWYQQALGQGPQFIFQYYEEEERQRGNFPDRFSGHQFPNYSSELNVNALLLGDSALYLCASSLSEGTEAFFGQGTRLTVV.

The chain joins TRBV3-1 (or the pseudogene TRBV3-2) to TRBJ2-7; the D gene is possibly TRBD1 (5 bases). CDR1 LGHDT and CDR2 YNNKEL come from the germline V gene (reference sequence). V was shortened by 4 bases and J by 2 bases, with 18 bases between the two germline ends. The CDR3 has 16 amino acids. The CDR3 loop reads CASSPLRPTGTYEQYF. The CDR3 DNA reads TGTGCCAGCAGCCCCCTCCGCCCCACAGGAACCTACGAGCAGTACTTC.

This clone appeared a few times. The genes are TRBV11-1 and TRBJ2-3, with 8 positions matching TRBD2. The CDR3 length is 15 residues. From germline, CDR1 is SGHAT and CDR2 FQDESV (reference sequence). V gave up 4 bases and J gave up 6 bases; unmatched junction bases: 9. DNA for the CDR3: TGTGCCAGCAGCTACGCTGGACTAGCCCGCGATACGCAGTATTTT. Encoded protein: CASSYAGLARDTQYF.

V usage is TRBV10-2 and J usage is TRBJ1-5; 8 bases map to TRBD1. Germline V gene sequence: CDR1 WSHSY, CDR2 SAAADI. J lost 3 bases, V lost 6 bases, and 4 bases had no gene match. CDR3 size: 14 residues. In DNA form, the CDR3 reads TGCGCCAGCAGCCGGACAGGGAACAATCAGCCCCAGCATTTT. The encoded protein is CASSRTGNNQPQHF.

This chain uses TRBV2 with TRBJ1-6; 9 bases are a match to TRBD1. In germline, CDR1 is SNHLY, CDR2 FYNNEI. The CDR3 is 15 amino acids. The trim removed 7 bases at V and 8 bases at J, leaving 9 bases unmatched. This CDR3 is CASTRRTGADSPLHF. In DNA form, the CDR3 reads TGTGCCAGCACAAGAAGGACAGGGGCCGATTCACCCCTCCACTTT.

The CDR3 region is CASSHSGQGNTEAFF. Written as DNA, the CDR3 is TGTGCCAGCAGCCATTCGGGACAGGGGAACACTGAAGCTTTCTTT. The chain employs TRBV14 and TRBJ1-1, with 9 bases identical to TRBD1. The CDR3 is 15 residues long. In germline, CDR1 is SGHDN, CDR2 FVKESK. Losses at the gene ends were 3 bases for V and 1 base for J; bases not matched to a gene: 3.

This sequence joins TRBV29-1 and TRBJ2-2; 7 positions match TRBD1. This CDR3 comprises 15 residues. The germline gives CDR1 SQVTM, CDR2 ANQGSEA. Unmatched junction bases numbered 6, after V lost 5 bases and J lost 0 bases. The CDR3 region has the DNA TGCAGCGTTCAACGGGGACAGACGAACACCGGGGAGCTGTTTTTT. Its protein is CSVQRGQTNTGELFF.

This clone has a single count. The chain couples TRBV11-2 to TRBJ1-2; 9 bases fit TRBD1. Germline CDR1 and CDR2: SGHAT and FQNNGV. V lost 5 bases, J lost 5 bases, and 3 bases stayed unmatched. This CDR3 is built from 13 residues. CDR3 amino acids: CASSLGQGYGYTF. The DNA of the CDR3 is TGTGCCAGCAGCCTCGGACAGGGGTATGGCTACACCTTC.

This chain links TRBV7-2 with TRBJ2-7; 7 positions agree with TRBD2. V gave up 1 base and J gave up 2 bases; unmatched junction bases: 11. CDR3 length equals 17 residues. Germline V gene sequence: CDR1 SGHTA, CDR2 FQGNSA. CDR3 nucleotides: TGTGCCAGCAGCTTAGGAGGATCGGCTAGCGGAGCCTACGAGCAGTACTTC. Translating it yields CASSLGGSASGAYEQYF.

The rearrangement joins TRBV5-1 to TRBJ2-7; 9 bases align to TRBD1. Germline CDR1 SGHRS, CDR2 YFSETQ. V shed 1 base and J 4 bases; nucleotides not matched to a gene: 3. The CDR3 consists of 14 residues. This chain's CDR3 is CASSLPGQGYEQYF. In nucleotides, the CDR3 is TGCGCCAGCAGCTTGCCGGGACAGGGTTACGAGCAGTACTTC.

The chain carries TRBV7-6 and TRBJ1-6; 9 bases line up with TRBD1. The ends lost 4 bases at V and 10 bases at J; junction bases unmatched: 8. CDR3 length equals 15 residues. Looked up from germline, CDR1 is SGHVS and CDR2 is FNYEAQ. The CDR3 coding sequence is TGTGCCAGCAGCTCGACAGGGGGAAGCAACTCACCCCTCCACTTT. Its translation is CASSSTGGSNSPLHF.

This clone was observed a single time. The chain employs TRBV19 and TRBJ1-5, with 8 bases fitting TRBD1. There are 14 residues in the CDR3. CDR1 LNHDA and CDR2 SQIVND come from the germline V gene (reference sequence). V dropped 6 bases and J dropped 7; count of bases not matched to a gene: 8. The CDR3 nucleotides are TGTGCCAGTAGCCCCAGGGGGCTGAGGCAGCCCCAGCATTTT. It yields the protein CASSPRGLRQPQHF.

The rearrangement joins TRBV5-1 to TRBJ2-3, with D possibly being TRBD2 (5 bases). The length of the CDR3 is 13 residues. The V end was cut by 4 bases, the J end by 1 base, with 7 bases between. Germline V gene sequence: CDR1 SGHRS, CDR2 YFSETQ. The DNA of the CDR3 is TGCGCCAGCAGCGTTAGCGGCACAGATACGCAGTATTTT. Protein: CASSVSGTDTQYF.

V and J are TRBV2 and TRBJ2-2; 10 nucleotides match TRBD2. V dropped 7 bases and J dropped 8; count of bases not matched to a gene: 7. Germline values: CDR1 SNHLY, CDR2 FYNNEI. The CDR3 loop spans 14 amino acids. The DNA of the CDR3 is TGTGCCAGCATGGCCCTAGCGGGAGTTGGGGAGCTGTTTTTT. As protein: CASMALAGVGELFF.

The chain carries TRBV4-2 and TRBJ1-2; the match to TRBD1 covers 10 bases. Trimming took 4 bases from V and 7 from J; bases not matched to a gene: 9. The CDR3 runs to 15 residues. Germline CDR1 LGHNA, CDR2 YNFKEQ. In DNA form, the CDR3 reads TGTGCCAGCAGCCCCTTGACAGGGGGCTCGACTGGCTACACCTTC. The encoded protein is CASSPLTGGSTGYTF.